This T cell receptor (beta chain) comes out of a study of cytomegalovirus exposure and HLA in healthy donors. General study points: Researchers reportedly found TCR beta sequences accurately predicted most subjects' HLA-A and HLA-B alleles.

A multiplex PCR was run with 60 Vbeta primers and 13 Jbeta primers. The data were produced by immunoSEQ multiplex PCR, yet TCRdb's version contains in-frame clones alone and is incomplete. Of 120,000 to 150,000 clones in the sample, roughly 70% were seen once. CDR3 size: 14 residues. The germline CDR1 and CDR2 sequences are SQVTM and ANQGSEA. With V trimmed by 3 bases and J by 6 bases, 6 bases remained unmatched. A word on this clone: Its antigen is unidentified.

The chain employs TRBV29-1 and TRBJ2-2; 8 bases are shared with TRBD2. The specimen sequenced was PBMCs. The receptor was isolated from a man in his sixties in good health and CMV-seronegative. CDR3 loop: CSVEVGRGAGELFF. The DNA of the CDR3 is TGCAGCGTTGAGGTCGGGAGGGGTGCCGGGGAGCTGTTTTTT.